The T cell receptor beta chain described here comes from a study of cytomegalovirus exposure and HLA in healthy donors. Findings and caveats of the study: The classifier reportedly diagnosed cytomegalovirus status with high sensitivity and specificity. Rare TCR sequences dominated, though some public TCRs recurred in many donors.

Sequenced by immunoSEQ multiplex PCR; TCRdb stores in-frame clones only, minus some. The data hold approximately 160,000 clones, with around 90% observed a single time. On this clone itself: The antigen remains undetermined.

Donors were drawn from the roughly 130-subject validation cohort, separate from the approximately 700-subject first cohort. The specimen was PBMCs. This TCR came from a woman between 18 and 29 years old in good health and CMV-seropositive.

The CDR3 coding sequence is TGTGCCAGCAGCCTCACTAGCGCTGCCCGTCAAGAGACCCAGTACTTC. It codes for CASSLTSAARQETQYF. The gene calls are TRBV14 and TRBJ2-5; 7 bases match TRBD2. CDR1 and CDR2 from the germline V gene are SGHDN and FVKESK. Trimming cost V 4 bases and J 2 bases; bases outside gene matches: 10. The CDR3 totals 16 residues. The full variable domain, in which reference TRBV14 and TRBJ2-5 provide the parts outside the CDR3, is EAGVTQFPSHSVIEKGQTVTLRCDPISGHDNLYWYRRVMGKEIKFLLHFVKESKQDESGMPNNRFLAERTGGTYSTLKVQPAELEDSGVYFCASSLTSAARQETQYFGPGTRLLVL.